Shown below are 11 T cell receptor beta chains from a single sample sequenced in a study of technical replicates of blood from several donors (dated by TCRdb to the late 2010s). Receptor libraries were prepared by the immunoSEQ multiplex PCR assay. This is the immuneACCESS table as TCRdb keeps it, with only in-frame sequences that have V and J called. A part of the clones is gone; compared with another copy, unresolved V genes explain less than half, and the rest is unexplained. In all, the sample holds around 98,000 clones, and 90% to 96% of those were seen once. 0.2% to 0.25% of the sample is held by the ten biggest clonotypes. Input material: T cells isolated from PBMCs. These receptors all stem from a human donor in good health.

This chain links TRBV11-1 with TRBJ2-1, with D hard to call. V dropped 3 bases and J dropped 6 bases, with 9 bases sitting between them. The CDR3 covers 13 residues. Germline loops: CDR1 SGHAT, CDR2 FQDESV (reference sequence). CDR3 amino acids: CASSLRLPNEQFF. CDR3 bases: TGTGCCAGCAGCTTGAGACTCCCCAATGAGCAGTTCTTC. The complete variable domain, with remaining parts taken from reference TRBV11-1 and TRBJ2-1, reads EAEVAQSPRYKITEKSQAVAFWCDPISGHATLYWYRQILGQGPELLVQFQDESVVDDSQLPKDRFSAERLKGVDSTLKIQPAELGDSAMYLCASSLRLPNEQFFGPGTRLTVL.

The gene calls are TRBV7-6 and TRBJ1-6; D perhaps matches TRBD1 (5 bases). The CDR3 covers 13 residues. Germline V gene sequence: CDR1 SGHVS, CDR2 FNYEAQ. V shed 3 bases and J shed 8 bases, with 8 bases lying between them. The CDR3 DNA follows: TGTGCCAGCAGCTTCGCCAGGGATTCACCCCTCCACTTT. It specifies CASSFARDSPLHF.

The chain has TRBV27 and TRBJ2-3; D possibly corresponds to TRBD1 (5 bases). Trimming removed 8 bases from V and 12 bases from J, with 15 bases in between. This CDR3 spans 11 amino acids. In germline, CDR1 is MNHEY, CDR2 SMNVEV (reference sequence). The CDR3 DNA follows: TGTGCCAGCCATTCAGGGCAGGGCCAGTATTTT. Translation gives CASHSGQGQYF.

The chain uses TRBV18 and TRBJ1-3; D ambiguous. The germline V gene encodes CDR1 KGHSH and CDR2 LQKENI. Trimming shortened V by 2 bases and J by 3 bases, and 8 bases separated the two germline ends. This CDR3 has 14 residues. The CDR3 sequence: CASSPSTDGNTIYF. DNA for the CDR3: TGTGCCAGCTCACCATCGACTGATGGAAACACCATATATTTT.

V is TRBV4-1 and J is TRBJ2-7, with D perhaps matching TRBD1 (6 bases). CDR1 and CDR2 from the germline V gene are MGHRA and YSYEKL. The CDR3 totals 15 residues. The V end lost 1 base, the J end lost 6 bases, and 16 bases lay between the germline ends. The CDR3 DNA sequence: TGCGCCAGCAGCCAAGTTAAGGGACAACCCCCCGAGCAGTACTTC. It encodes CASSQVKGQPPEQYF.

The V call is TRBV29-1, the J call TRBJ2-7; D not certain. The V end was cut by 6 bases, the J end by 1 base, with 7 bases between. Germline V CDR1 and CDR2: SQVTM, ANQGSEA. This CDR3 has 11 amino acids. The CDR3 DNA follows: TGCAGCGTCTCTAGATCCTACGAGCAGTACTTC. Amino acids: CSVSRSYEQYF.

The chain carries TRBV14 and TRBJ1-1, with TRBD1 matching over 8 bases. The trim removed 1 base at V and 4 bases at J, leaving 11 bases unmatched. The germline V gene encodes CDR1 SGHDN and CDR2 FVKESK. There are 17 residues in the CDR3. The CDR3 DNA follows: TGTGCCAGCAGCCAAGGTTTATTCGGACAGGGCCCCACTGAAGCTTTCTTT. The encoded protein is CASSQGLFGQGPTEAFF.

This chain links TRBV5-4 with TRBJ2-2; 12 positions agree with TRBD2. Germline loops: CDR1 SGHNT, CDR2 YYREEE (reference sequence). The V gene end was trimmed by 4 bases and the J gene end by 2 bases; junction bases not matched to a gene: 3. CDR3 length equals 16 residues. CDR3 loop: CASSRTSGANTGELFF. CDR3 nucleotide sequence: TGTGCCAGCAGCAGGACTAGCGGGGCTAACACCGGGGAGCTGTTTTTT.

In its sample, this clone was seen once. V and J are TRBV7-3 and TRBJ2-1; 8 nucleotides agree with TRBD1. The CDR3 spans 19 residues. Looked up from germline, CDR1 is SGHTA and CDR2 is FQGTGA. Trimming removed 0 bases from V and 7 bases from J; junction bases left unmatched: 17. CDR3 sequence (DNA): TGTGCCAGCAGCTTAACGGGCAGGGGGCTATATTCCCCTTTGAATGAGCAGTTCTTC. Amino acid sequence: CASSLTGRGLYSPLNEQFF. Full variable domain (rest looked up from reference TRBV7-3 and TRBJ2-1): GAGVSQTPSNKVTEKGKYVELRCDPISGHTALYWYRQSLGQGPEFLIYFQGTGAADDSGLPNDRFFAVRPEGSVSTLKIQRTERGDSAVYLCASSLTGRGLYSPLNEQFFGPGTRLTVL.

The chain uses TRBV4-1 and TRBJ2-2, with a weak D call TRBD1 (6 bases). The V and J ends lost 2 bases and 4 bases respectively, with 17 bases between them. The CDR3 covers 17 residues. Germline CDR1 and CDR2: MGHRA and YSYEKL. The CDR3 DNA is TGCGCCAGCAGCCAAAGCCCTTCTCGGGACATCACCGGGGAGCTGTTTTTT. Residues: CASSQSPSRDITGELFF.

This chain joins TRBV18 and TRBJ2-7; TRBD2 agrees at 7 bases. CDR1 KGHSH and CDR2 LQKENI come from the germline V gene. J gave up 6 bases and V 3 bases, and 2 bases lay outside the gene matches. This CDR3 has 12 amino acids. The CDR3 loop is CASSPPGGEQYF. The CDR3 bases are TGTGCCAGCTCACCGCCGGGGGGCGAGCAGTACTTC.